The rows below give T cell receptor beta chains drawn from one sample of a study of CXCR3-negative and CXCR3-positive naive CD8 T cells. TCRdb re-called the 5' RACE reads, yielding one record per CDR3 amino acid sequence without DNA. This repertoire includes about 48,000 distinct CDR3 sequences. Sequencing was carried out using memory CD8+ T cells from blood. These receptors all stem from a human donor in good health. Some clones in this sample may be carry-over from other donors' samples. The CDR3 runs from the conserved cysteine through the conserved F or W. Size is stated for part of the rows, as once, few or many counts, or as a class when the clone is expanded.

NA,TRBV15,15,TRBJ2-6,CATSRALSGANVLTF
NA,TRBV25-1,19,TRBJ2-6,CASSEYRRGQGAGANVLTF
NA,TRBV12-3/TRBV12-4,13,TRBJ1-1,CASSLVVNTEAFF
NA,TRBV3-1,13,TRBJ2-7,CASSQGQGYEQYF
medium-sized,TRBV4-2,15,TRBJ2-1,CASSQDRGGANEQFF
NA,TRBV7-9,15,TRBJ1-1,CADSPADRGNTEAFF
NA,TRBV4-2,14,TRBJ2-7,CASSHPGQGNEQYF
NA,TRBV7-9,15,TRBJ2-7,CASSRPGTGGYEQYF
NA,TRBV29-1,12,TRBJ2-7,CSVTPNTYEQYF
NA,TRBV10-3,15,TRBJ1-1,CAISESWDSSTEAFF
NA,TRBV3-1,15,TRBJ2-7,CASSHPTSGMYEQYF
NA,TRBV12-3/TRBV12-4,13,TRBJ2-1,CASSLNEHNEQFF
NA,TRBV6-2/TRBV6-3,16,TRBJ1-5,CASSWVRDRANQPQHF
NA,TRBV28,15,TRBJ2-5,CASGPGLAGVETQYF
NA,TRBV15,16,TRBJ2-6,CATSPRGGAGANVLTF
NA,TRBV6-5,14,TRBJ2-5,CASSSWTSQETQYF
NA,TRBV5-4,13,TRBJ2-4,CASSEAGVNIQYF
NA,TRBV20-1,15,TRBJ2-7,CSASQVPEVLYEQYF
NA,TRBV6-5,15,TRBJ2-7,CASSYYGGRAYEQYF
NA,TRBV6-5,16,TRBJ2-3,CASSYGAGGVPDTQYF
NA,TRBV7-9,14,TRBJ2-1,CASSFRTSGGEQFF
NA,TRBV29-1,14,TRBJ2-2,CSVWREGYTGELFF
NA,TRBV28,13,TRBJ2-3,CASSSRLLDTQYF
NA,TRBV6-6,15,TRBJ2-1,CASSSWDSSYNEQFF
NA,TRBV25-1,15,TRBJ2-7,CASSEFFSSGNEQYF
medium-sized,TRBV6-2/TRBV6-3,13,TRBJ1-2,CASTNVVRYGYTF
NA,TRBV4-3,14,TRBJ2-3,CASSQDGRADTQYF
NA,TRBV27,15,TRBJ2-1,CASSLVEGSYNEQFF
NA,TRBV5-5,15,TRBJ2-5,CASSTLTSGEETQYF
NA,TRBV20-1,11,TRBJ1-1,CSAIRNTEAFF
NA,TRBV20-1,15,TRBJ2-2,CSARDRGANTGELFF
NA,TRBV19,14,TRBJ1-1,CASSVGGTNTEAFF
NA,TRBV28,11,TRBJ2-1,CATSEEAPQFF
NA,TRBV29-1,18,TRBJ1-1,CSVLKRTGVLLMNTEAFF
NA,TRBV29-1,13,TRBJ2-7,CSVEAGGGDEQYF
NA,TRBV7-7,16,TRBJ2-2,CASSPPGQGYTGELFF
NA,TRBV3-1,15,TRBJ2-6,CASSQGLGGANVLTF
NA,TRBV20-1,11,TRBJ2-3,CSARWPDTQYF
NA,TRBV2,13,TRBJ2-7,CASSDFRGYEQYF
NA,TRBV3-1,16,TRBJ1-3,CASSQDWPSGGNTIYF
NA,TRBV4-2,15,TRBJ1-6,CASSQQDRENSPLHF
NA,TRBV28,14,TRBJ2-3,CASSLPADSDTQYF
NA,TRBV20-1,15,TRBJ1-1,CSASPGAREGTEAFF
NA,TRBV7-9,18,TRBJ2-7,CASSPRTVKQTDPRPGVF
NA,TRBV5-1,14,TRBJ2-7,CASSPGQGVGEQYF
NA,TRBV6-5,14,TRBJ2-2,CASSYLRGAGELFF
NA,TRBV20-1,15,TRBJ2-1,CSARGLAGVPSEQFF
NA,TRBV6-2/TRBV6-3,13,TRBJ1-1,CASSYTENTEAFF
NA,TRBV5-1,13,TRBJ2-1,CASSLALGDEQFF
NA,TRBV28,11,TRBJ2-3,CASALTDTQYF
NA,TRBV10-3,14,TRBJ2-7,CAISEPEGDYEQYF
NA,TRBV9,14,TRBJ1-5,CASSRWEGSQPQHF
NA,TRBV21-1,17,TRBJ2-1,CASSRIRDRLVENEQFF
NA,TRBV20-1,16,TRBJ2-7,CSASGTSRAGGDEQYF